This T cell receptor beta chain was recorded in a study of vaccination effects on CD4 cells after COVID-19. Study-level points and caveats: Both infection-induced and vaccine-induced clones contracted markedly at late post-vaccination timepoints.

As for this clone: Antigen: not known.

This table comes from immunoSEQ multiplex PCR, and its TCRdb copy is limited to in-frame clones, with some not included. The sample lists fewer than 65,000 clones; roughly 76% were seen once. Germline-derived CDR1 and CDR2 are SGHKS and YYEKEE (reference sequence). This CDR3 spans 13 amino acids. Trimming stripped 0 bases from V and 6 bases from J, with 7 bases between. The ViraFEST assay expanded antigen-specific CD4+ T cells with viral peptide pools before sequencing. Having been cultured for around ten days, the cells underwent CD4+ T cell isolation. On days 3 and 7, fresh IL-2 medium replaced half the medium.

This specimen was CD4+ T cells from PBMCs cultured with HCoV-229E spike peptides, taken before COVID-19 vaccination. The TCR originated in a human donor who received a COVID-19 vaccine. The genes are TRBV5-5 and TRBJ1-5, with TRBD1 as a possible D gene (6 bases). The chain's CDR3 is CASSLDRAQPQHF. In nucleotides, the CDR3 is TGTGCCAGCAGCTTGGACAGGGCTCAGCCCCAGCATTTT.